This T cell receptor (beta chain) came from a study of shared clonotypes between healthy human individuals. This table comes from immunoSEQ multiplex PCR, and its TCRdb copy is limited to in-frame clones, with some not included. The sample includes fewer than 1.4 million clones, around three quarters of them seen just once. Deletions cut 3 bases from V and 7 bases from J, with 13 bases between. The CDR3 sequence is 14 residues long. The germline CDR1 and CDR2 sequences are MNHNY and SVGAGI (reference sequence). Among the donors, all were Caucasian adults who lived in Nashville, Tennessee. The investigators split CD4+ cells into a CD45RA+ naive subset and a CD45RA-negative memory subset.

The source material was memory CD4+ T cells from PBMCs. Subset denoted: CD45RA-negative fraction. This TCR derives from a man aged 18 to 30 in good health. Some clones in this sample may be carry-over from other donors' samples. The rearrangement uses TRBV6-6 and TRBJ1-5; D is possibly TRBD1 (6 bases). CDR3 nucleotide sequence: TGTGCCAGCAGTTATGTGGGGGGCTGGCAGCCCCAGCATTTT. Residues: CASSYVGGWQPQHF.